The 31 T cell receptor beta chains presented below share a single source sample, sequenced in a study of cytomegalovirus exposure and HLA in healthy donors. The PCR used 60 Vbeta and 13 Jbeta primers. Assay: immunoSEQ multiplex PCR; the TCRdb copy retains only in-frame clones and omits some. The table records approximately 92,000 clones, more than 65% of them present only once. Sequencing used PBMCs. The receptor source for this set is a girl between 2 and 10 years old in good health and CMV-seropositive.

This rearrangement joins TRBV28 to TRBJ1-2; 8 bases are a match to TRBD1. Trimming took 3 bases from V and 7 from J; bases not matched to a gene: 7. The CDR3 has 14 residues. Germline assignment: CDR1 MDHEN and CDR2 SYDVKM. The CDR3 region has the DNA TGTGCCAGCAGTTTGACAGGGGAGGTTTTTGGCTACACCTTC. It codes for CASSLTGEVFGYTF.

This clone was counted a single time. V and J are TRBV7-2 and TRBJ2-3, with TRBD2 matching 12 bases. Trimming removed 9 bases from V and 10 bases from J; junction bases left unmatched: 11. Looked up from germline, CDR1 is SGHTA and CDR2 is FQGNSA. The CDR3 length is 14 residues. For the CDR3, the DNA is TGTGCCAGTGAGACCGGGACTAGCGGGTTTTCGCAGTATTTT. It translates to CASETGTSGFSQYF.

The V and J genes are TRBV4-1 and TRBJ1-5, with 9 bases aligning to TRBD1. Trimming took 1 base from V and 4 from J; bases not matched to a gene: 5. Germline values: CDR1 MGHRA, CDR2 YSYEKL. The CDR3 spans 16 residues. The CDR3 loop is CASSQVGTGPNQPQHF. In nucleotides, the CDR3 is TGCGCCAGCAGCCAAGTGGGGACAGGGCCTAATCAGCCCCAGCATTTT.

This clone was seen only a few times. The chain carries TRBV5-8 and TRBJ2-7; D is unclear. This CDR3 has 11 residues. The germline V gene encodes CDR1 SGHTS and CDR2 YDEGEE. With 3 bases removed from V and 1 base from J, the gap between germline ends came to 2 bases. CDR3 DNA: TGTGCCAGCAGCTCTTCCTACGAGCAGTACTTC. Translation: CASSSSYEQYF.

The genes are TRBV4-3 and TRBJ2-1, with D possibly TRBD2 on 6 matching bases. Trimming removed 0 bases from V and 7 bases from J, with 16 bases in between. The CDR3 runs to 16 residues. CDR1 is LGHNA and CDR2 is YSLEER in the germline V gene. The chain's CDR3 is CASSQDGVGGPNEQFF. The DNA for the CDR3 is TGCGCCAGCAGCCAAGATGGAGTGGGGGGACCTAATGAGCAGTTCTTC.

This clone was seen only a few times. The gene calls are TRBV4-1 and TRBJ1-4; TRBD1 might be the D (5 bases). The ends were cut back, 0 bases at V and 8 bases at J, with 13 bases in the middle. Looked up from germline, CDR1 is MGHRA and CDR2 is YSYEKL. This CDR3 has 15 residues. For the CDR3, the DNA is TGCGCCAGCAGCCAAGAGGGATCAGGGCAGGAAAAACTGTTTTTT. Translated, it gives CASSQEGSGQEKLFF.

The J gene is TRBJ1-2, the V gene TRBV9; D remains unclear. The CDR3 runs 12 residues. Trimming stripped 0 bases from V and 7 bases from J, with 7 bases between. The germline V gene has CDR1 SGDLS and CDR2 YYNGEE. The CDR3 region is CASSVDGGGYTF. DNA of the CDR3: TGTGCCAGCAGCGTAGATGGCGGTGGCTACACCTTC.

This chain links TRBV28 with TRBJ2-5; 9 nucleotides align to TRBD2. The J segment lost 2 bases and the V segment lost 3 bases, leaving 10 bases of the junction unmatched. CDR1 is MDHEN and CDR2 is SYDVKM in the germline V gene. The CDR3 totals 17 residues. CDR3 residues: CASSFEASGNRQETQYF. The CDR3 DNA follows: TGTGCCAGCAGTTTTGAGGCTAGCGGGAACCGTCAAGAGACCCAGTACTTC.

The chain joins TRBV7-8 to TRBJ1-5, with TRBD1 as a possible D gene (5 bases). Trimming pared 6 bases from V and 0 bases from J, leaving 9 bases between. Germline V CDR1 and CDR2: SGHVS, FQNEAQ. The CDR3 contains 14 residues. The CDR3 is CASSGGVSNQPQHF. The DNA for the CDR3 is TGTGCCAGCAGTGGGGGGGTTAGCAATCAGCCCCAGCATTTT.

The chain employs TRBV2 and TRBJ2-1; 10 bases are a match to TRBD2. The CDR3 spans 13 residues. CDR1 and CDR2 from the germline V gene are SNHLY and FYNNEI. The ends lost 6 bases at V and 10 bases at J; junction bases unmatched: 6. CDR3 loop: CASRRTSGTEQFF. The CDR3 nucleotides are TGTGCCAGCAGGAGGACTAGCGGTACGGAGCAGTTCTTC.

The chain combines TRBV28 with TRBJ2-5; 8 positions agree with TRBD1. The CDR3 consists of 16 residues. Germline CDR1 and CDR2: MDHEN and SYDVKM. With V trimmed by 1 base and J by 1 base, 5 bases remained unmatched. CDR3: CASSLYPGQVQETQYF. The DNA of the CDR3 is TGTGCCAGCAGTTTATACCCGGGACAGGTCCAAGAGACCCAGTACTTC.

This chain links TRBV2 with TRBJ2-7, with 12 bases lining up with TRBD1. This CDR3 contains 14 residues. The germline CDR1 and CDR2 sequences are SNHLY and FYNNEI. After removal of 5 bases from V and 5 bases from J, the junction contained 4 bases not matched to a gene. The CDR3 is CASSPGQGAHEQYF. The CDR3 nucleotides read TGTGCCAGCAGTCCGGGACAGGGGGCTCACGAGCAGTACTTC. Full variable domain (remainder filled in from reference TRBV2 and TRBJ2-7): EPEVTQTPSHQVTQMGQEVILRCVPISNHLYFYWYRQILGQKVEFLVSFYNNEISEKSEIFDDQFSVERPDGSNFTLKIRSTKLEDSAMYFCASSPGQGAHEQYFGPGTRLTVT.

This chain joins TRBV2 and TRBJ2-7, with 7 bases identical to TRBD1. This CDR3 comprises 12 residues. Trimming removed 4 bases from V and 3 bases from J; junction bases left unmatched: 0. Germline values: CDR1 SNHLY, CDR2 FYNNEI. Here the CDR3 DNA reads TGTGCCAGCAGTGGGGACAGCTACGAGCAGTACTTC. Translation gives CASSGDSYEQYF. Supplemented by reference TRBV2 and TRBJ2-7, the full variable domain reads EPEVTQTPSHQVTQMGQEVILRCVPISNHLYFYWYRQILGQKVEFLVSFYNNEISEKSEIFDDQFSVERPDGSNFTLKIRSTKLEDSAMYFCASSGDSYEQYFGPGTRLTVT.

The genes are TRBV13 and TRBJ2-2, with 11 bases lining up with TRBD2. The CDR3 is 18 residues long. Per germline, CDR1 PRHDT and CDR2 FYEKMQ (reference sequence). Trimming at V came to 5 bases and at J to 1 base, leaving 9 bases not matched to a gene. The CDR3 nucleotides are TGTGCCAGCAGCAAAGGGACTAGCGGTAATTTGAACACCGGGGAGCTGTTTTTT. Amino acids: CASSKGTSGNLNTGELFF.

J is TRBJ2-7 and V is TRBV7-9, with 7 bases that match TRBD1. The CDR3 runs 15 residues. V shed 5 bases and J 5 bases; nucleotides not matched to a gene: 12. Germline values: CDR1 SEHNR, CDR2 FQNEAQ (reference sequence). CDR3: CASSLNRQGIDEQYF. The CDR3 nucleotides read TGTGCCAGCAGCCTTAACCGACAGGGTATCGACGAGCAGTACTTC. Looking up the rest from reference TRBV7-9 and TRBJ2-7 gives the full variable domain: DTGVSQNPRHKITKRGQNVTFRCDPISEHNRLYWYRQTLGQGPEFLTYFQNEAQLEKSRLLSDRFSAERPKGSFSTLEIQRTEQGDSAMYLCASSLNRQGIDEQYFGPGTRLTVT.

The chain carries TRBV5-1 and TRBJ2-7; 8 bases agree with TRBD1. J was trimmed by 3 bases and V by 8 bases; bases with no gene match: 16. The CDR3 sequence is 16 residues long. Germline CDR1 reads SGHRS; CDR2 reads YFSETQ. CDR3 DNA: TGCGCCAGTACCCTTGGACAGGGCGGTTCTCTCTACGAGCAGTACTTC. Its protein is CASTLGQGGSLYEQYF. Together with reference TRBV5-1 and TRBJ2-7, the CDR3 gives the full variable domain: KAGVTQTPRYLIKTRGQQVTLSCSPISGHRSVSWYQQTPGQGLQFLFEYFSETQRNKGNFPGRFSGRQFSNSRSEMNVSTLELGDSALYLCASTLGQGGSLYEQYFGPGTRLTVT.

The rearrangement joins TRBV5-8 to TRBJ1-3, with a weak D call TRBD1 (5 bases). Germline CDR1 reads SGHTS; CDR2 reads YDEGEE. The CDR3 has 16 residues. The V gene lost 3 bases and the J gene lost 0 bases, with 13 bases spanning the gap. The chain's CDR3 is CASSWAGRISGNTIYF. CDR3 DNA sequence: TGTGCCAGCAGCTGGGCGGGACGGATCTCTGGAAACACCATATATTTT.

This sequence joins TRBV6-1 and TRBJ2-7; TRBD1 is a possible D gene (6 bases). The CDR3 loop spans 13 amino acids. V was clipped by 7 bases and J by 2 bases, with 12 bases between them. Per germline, CDR1 MNHNS and CDR2 SASEGT. In DNA form, the CDR3 reads TGTGCCAGCACCCGACAGGAAACCTACGAGCAGTACTTC. It translates to CASTRQETYEQYF.

Details on this clone: One end of the junction is discordant with germline, which a read error may explain. The J gene is TRBJ2-1, the V gene TRBV30; tentatively, D is TRBD2 (5 bases). Germline assignment: CDR1 GTSNPN and CDR2 SVGIG (reference sequence). This CDR3 region has 12 residues. Here the CDR3 DNA reads TGTGCCTGGAGTGTTGGGGTTGGGGAGCAATTCTTC. Translating gives CAWSVGVGEQFF. The entire variable domain, with the rest obtained from reference TRBV30 and TRBJ2-1, is as follows: SQTIHQWPATLVQPVGSPLSLECTVEGTSNPNLYWYRQAAGRGLQLLFYSVGIGQISSEVPQNLSASRPQDRQFILSSKKLLLSDSGFYLCAWSVGVGEQFFGPGTRLTVL.

The chain is built from TRBV30 and TRBJ1-5, with D perhaps matching TRBD1 (5 bases). V was shortened by 1 base and J by 6 bases, with 16 bases between the two germline ends. The CDR3 consists of 15 residues. Germline CDR1 GTSNPN, CDR2 SVGIG (reference sequence). The CDR3 region has the DNA TGTGCCTGGAGTGAAGGAGTCAGGAGGGGTCAGCCCCAGCATTTT. It translates to CAWSEGVRRGQPQHF.

The chain is built from TRBV9 and TRBJ1-2; D gene unclear. Trimming pared 4 bases from V and 5 bases from J, leaving 9 bases between. Germline-derived CDR1 and CDR2 are SGDLS and YYNGEE. The CDR3 runs to 12 residues. As DNA, the CDR3 is TGTGCCAGCAGCAGCGGAGAGTATGGCTACACCTTC. It codes for CASSSGEYGYTF.

The V call is TRBV6-5, the J call TRBJ1-4; D is undetermined. Germline assignment: CDR1 MNHEY and CDR2 SVGAGI. With 0 bases removed from V and 4 bases from J, the gap between germline ends came to 12 bases. This CDR3 comprises 16 residues. The CDR3 protein is CASSYSGERFNEKLFF. DNA of the CDR3: TGTGCCAGCAGTTACTCCGGAGAACGGTTTAATGAAAAACTGTTTTTT.

The chain uses TRBV7-3 and TRBJ2-3, with a possible D match to TRBD2 (6 bases). The germline CDR1 and CDR2 sequences are SGHTA and FQGTGA. This CDR3 is built from 14 residues. Trimming left V 2 bases short and J 0 bases short, with 6 bases between. The CDR3 is CASSLGTSTDTQYF. In DNA form, the CDR3 reads TGTGCCAGCAGCTTAGGGACTAGCACAGATACGCAGTATTTT. Full variable domain (outside the CDR3, taken from reference TRBV7-3 and TRBJ2-3): GAGVSQTPSNKVTEKGKYVELRCDPISGHTALYWYRQSLGQGPEFLIYFQGTGAADDSGLPNDRFFAVRPEGSVSTLKIQRTERGDSAVYLCASSLGTSTDTQYFGPGTRLTVL.

The chain links TRBV27 to TRBJ2-1, with 11 bases that match TRBD1. CDR1 MNHEY and CDR2 SMNVEV come from the germline V gene (reference sequence). Trimming removed 4 bases from V and 7 bases from J; junction bases left unmatched: 6. This CDR3 contains 15 residues. The CDR3 loop is CASSYGQGASNEQFF. The CDR3 DNA sequence: TGTGCCAGCAGTTATGGACAGGGGGCTTCGAATGAGCAGTTCTTC.

This rearrangement joins TRBV7-6 to TRBJ2-7; 10 nucleotides agree with TRBD2. Looked up from germline, CDR1 is SGHVS and CDR2 is FNYEAQ. This CDR3 comprises 15 residues. V dropped 3 bases and J dropped 0; count of bases not matched to a gene: 2. CDR3 coding DNA: TGTGCCAGCAGCTTTAGCGGGAGGCCCTCCTACGAGCAGTACTTC. It codes for CASSFSGRPSYEQYF.

This chain uses TRBV10-3 with TRBJ1-2, with 9 bases lining up with TRBD1. This CDR3 is 16 amino acids long. Germline CDR1 reads ENHRY; CDR2 reads SYGVKD. Losses at the gene ends were 7 bases for V and 0 bases for J; bases not matched to a gene: 9. CDR3 in DNA: TGTGCCATCAACCCGGACAGGGGATCAGCTAACTATGGCTACACCTTC. Translated, it gives CAINPDRGSANYGYTF.

CDR3 nucleotides: TGTGCCAGCTCAGCACAGGGGCGTCTCTACGAGCAGTACTTC. This encodes CASSAQGRLYEQYF. The J gene is TRBJ2-7, the V gene TRBV18; 7 bases line up with TRBD1. The junction had 7 bases not matched to a gene; V was cut back by 5 bases and J by 3 bases. The CDR3 totals 14 residues. Per the germline V gene, CDR1 is KGHSH and CDR2 is LQKENI. The variable domain in full, with the rest retrieved from reference TRBV18 and TRBJ2-7, is NAGVMQNPRHLVRRRGQEARLRCSPMKGHSHVYWYRQLPEEGLKFMVYLQKENIIDESGMPKERFSAEFPKEGPSILRIQQVVRGDSAAYFCASSAQGRLYEQYFGPGTRLTVT.

V and J are TRBV28 and TRBJ1-2, with D unresolved. The CDR3 has 11 residues. The germline V and J ends were trimmed by 10 bases and 4 bases, with 10 bases remaining between them. CDR1 MDHEN and CDR2 SYDVKM come from the germline V gene. The CDR3 loop is CANPSPYGYTF. The CDR3 bases are TGTGCCAATCCTTCTCCCTATGGCTACACCTTC.

The V gene is TRBV19, the J gene TRBJ1-5; D is possibly TRBD1 (5 bases). Germline V gene lookup returns CDR1 LNHDA and CDR2 SQIVND (reference sequence). V was cut by 6 bases and J by 5 bases, with 17 bases left in between. This CDR3 has 15 amino acids. CDR3 in DNA: TGTGCCAGTAGCCTCGGGGGAGGGTTTTATCAGCCCCAGCATTTT. Residues: CASSLGGGFYQPQHF.

The chain links TRBV5-1 to TRBJ2-7; 9 positions agree with TRBD1. Trimming cost V 2 bases and J 0 bases; bases outside gene matches: 3. The CDR3 length is 15 residues. Germline V gene data show CDR1 as SGHRS and CDR2 as YFSETQ. CDR3 nucleotide sequence: TGCGCCAGCAGCTTTGACAGGGGGAGCTCCTACGAGCAGTACTTC. Protein product: CASSFDRGSSYEQYF.

This clone occurred a few times. The DNA of the CDR3 is TGTGCCAGCCGTTCCAGGTTCTACAATGAGCAGTTCTTC. Translating it yields CASRSRFYNEQFF. This chain connects TRBV28 to TRBJ2-1; D is uncertain. V gave up 8 bases and J gave up 3 bases, with 11 bases separating them. CDR3 length: 13 residues. The germline V gene has CDR1 MDHEN and CDR2 SYDVKM.